The present T cell receptor (beta chain) was sequenced within a study of cytomegalovirus exposure and HLA in healthy donors. Germline loops: CDR1 MNHEY, CDR2 SMNVEV (reference sequence). The V gene lost 2 bases and the J gene lost 2 bases, with 19 bases spanning the gap. The CDR3 covers 17 residues. Some clones are missing from TCRdb's copy, which holds only in-frame ones; the method was immunoSEQ multiplex PCR. The repertoire holds 250,000 to 400,000 clones, roughly nine tenths seen once, with about 1.2% in the top ten. The clonotype comes from a woman in her 30s in good health and CMV-seropositive. The sample consisted of PBMCs. The rearrangement links TRBV27 to TRBJ2-7; D is ambiguous. The CDR3 is CASSLEWPSIATYEQYF. The CDR3 region has the DNA TGTGCCAGCAGTTTAGAGTGGCCGTCAATCGCTACCTACGAGCAGTACTTC.